This is a list of T cell receptor beta chains from one sample in a study of blood T cell repertoires in COVID-19. Assay used: immunoSEQ multiplex PCR; TCRdb lists only in-frame clones, some missing. Here the sample spans about 84,000 clones, 75% to 85% being singletons. The specimen sequenced was peripheral blood. Every receptor here comes from a woman of 80 years or more with acute or convalescent COVID-19. CDR3s include the opening cysteine and the closing phenylalanine or tryptophan. A D gene is named only where the DNA matches it firmly. Rows may omit the clone size; those that give it use once, few, many or a size class.

abundance	j_gene	d_gene	v_gene	CDR3nt	CDR3aa
few	TRBJ2-2	TRBD2	TRBV5-4	TGTGCCAGCAGCCAGACTAGCGGGAGTGACACCGGGGAGCTGTTTTTT	CASSQTSGSDTGELFF
few	TRBJ2-7	TRBD2	TRBV7-9	TGTGCCAGCAGCTTAGCCGGGTTCCCGGGGGGTGAGGTCGAGCAGTACTTC	CASSLAGFPGGEVEQYF
few	TRBJ2-6	.	TRBV27	TGTGCCAGCAGTCCTCGGTACTCTGGGGCCAACGTCCTGACTTTC	CASSPRYSGANVLTF
few	TRBJ2-3	.	TRBV6-5	TGTGCCAGCAGCTACCCAGGCACAGATACGCAGTATTTT	CASSYPGTDTQYF
.	TRBJ2-3	TRBD2	TRBV11-2	TGTGCCAGCAGCACTCGTAGCGGGAGGTTAGATACGCAGTATTTT	CASSTRSGRLDTQYF
.	TRBJ1-1	TRBD1	TRBV7-2	TGTGCCAGCTCCACAGGGGGGAACACTGAAGCTTTCTTT	CASSTGGNTEAFF
.	TRBJ1-4	.	TRBV6-5	TGTGCCAGCATCCGGCAGGGTGTGGAAAAACTGTTTTTT	CASIRQGVEKLFF
.	TRBJ2-4	.	TRBV11-1	TGTGCCAGCTCCTTGGGACATCGGATTTTTGGAAACATTCAGTACTTC	CASSLGHRIFGNIQYF
.	TRBJ2-7	.	TRBV9	TGTGCCAGCAGCGGTTCGGGACTCCCTTCCTACGAGCAGTACTTC	CASSGSGLPSYEQYF
.	TRBJ2-2	.	TRBV7-8	TGTGCCAGCAGCTCCCCCCTCTTAGTTATGCGCACCGGGGAGCTGTTTTTT	CASSSPLLVMRTGELFF
.	TRBJ1-5	TRBD1	TRBV9	TGTGCCAGCAGGGACAGGGGAGAGAGCAATCAGCCCCAGCATTTT	CASRDRGESNQPQHF
.	TRBJ2-3	TRBD2	TRBV24-1	TGTGCCACCAGTGACCCCGGGACTAGCGTAACAGATACGCAGTATTTT	CATSDPGTSVTDTQYF
few	TRBJ1-6	.	TRBV11-2	TGTGCCAGCAGCCCAGGACACTTTAATTCACCCCTCCACTTT	CASSPGHFNSPLHF
.	TRBJ1-1	TRBD1	TRBV29-1	TGCAGCGTTGGCAGGGGGCTGGGTGAAGCTTTCTTT	CSVGRGLGEAFF
.	TRBJ2-7	TRBD2	TRBV7-9	TGTGCCAGCAGTGTCGGACTAGCGGGAGACGAGCAGTACTTC	CASSVGLAGDEQYF
.	TRBJ1-1	TRBD1	TRBV11-2	TGTGCCAGCAGCGCGGGACAGTGGGGCACTGAAGCTTTCTTT	CASSAGQWGTEAFF
once	TRBJ2-1	TRBD2	TRBV30	TGTGCCTGGAGTGTCGATAGCGGGAGCTACAATGAGCAGTTCTTC	CAWSVDSGSYNEQFF
.	TRBJ2-1	.	TRBV5-1	TGCGCCAGCAGCTTAGTAGGAACCGAGAGAGGTGAGCAGTTCTTC	CASSLVGTERGEQFF
.	TRBJ2-5	TRBD2	TRBV18	TGTGCCAGCTCACCACCGGGGACTAGGGCAGAGACCCAGTACTTC	CASSPPGTRAETQYF
.	TRBJ1-2	TRBD1	TRBV4-2	TGTGCCAGCAGCCAAGGGACAGGGGATGGCTACACCTTC	CASSQGTGDGYTF
.	TRBJ2-1	TRBD2	TRBV6-5	TGTGCCAGCAGTACTAGCGGGATAGGGCAGTTCTTC	CASSTSGIGQFF
.	TRBJ2-5	TRBD1	TRBV24-1	TGTGCCACCAGTGAACGACAGGGGGCTCAAGAGACCCAGTACTTC	CATSERQGAQETQYF
.	TRBJ2-3	TRBD2	TRBV7-3	TGTGCCAGCAGCATCAGCGGGAGTGCAGATACGCAGTATTTT	CASSISGSADTQYF
.	TRBJ2-7	.	TRBV6-5	TGTGCCAGCAGCGTACAGGGAACCTACGAGCAGTACTTC	CASSVQGTYEQYF
.	TRBJ2-7	.	TRBV3-1/TRBV3-2	TGTGCCAGCAGACCTTCCGGGTCCCTTCTTGAGCAGTACTTC	CASRPSGSLLEQYF
.	TRBJ1-6	TRBD1	TRBV7-9	TGTGCCAGCAGCTCCCGGGACAGGGGTTATAATTCACCCCTCCACTTT	CASSSRDRGYNSPLHF